Below, 17 T cell receptor beta chains from the same sample are listed, as sequenced in a study of CD8+ T cells in alopecia areata listed by TCRdb under 2018. Explained via the paper, the time point label denotes: baseline before oral tofacitinib. The protocol used for the library was the immunoSEQ multiplex PCR assay. RNA was extracted from all samples and reverse transcribed into cDNA, which served as template for TCR sequencing. In its TCRdb copy, this immuneACCESS table keeps in-frame sequences only and misses some clones. Where compared with another copy, unresolved V genes explain less than half of these, and the others have no known cause. The sample table lists 140,000 to 150,000 clones, about 60% of them with a count of one. The ten largest clones add up to 6.4% of the sample. The sample was CD4+ T cells sorted from blood, taken at week 0. Receptors originate from a human donor with alopecia areata.

The genes are TRBV30 and TRBJ1-5; D is unclear. In germline, CDR1 is GTSNPN, CDR2 SVGIG (reference sequence). V was clipped by 0 bases and J by 6 bases, with 9 bases between them. The CDR3 has 13 residues. The CDR3 coding sequence is TGTGCCTGGAGTGTAGGGTCGTTTCAGCCCCAGCATTTT. It is translated as CAWSVGSFQPQHF. The whole variable domain, filled in from reference TRBV30 and TRBJ1-5, reads SQTIHQWPATLVQPVGSPLSLECTVEGTSNPNLYWYRQAAGRGLQLLFYSVGIGQISSEVPQNLSASRPQDRQFILSSKKLLLSDSGFYLCAWSVGSFQPQHFGDGTRLSIL.

There are a few counts of this clone. This sequence joins TRBV7-9 and TRBJ1-1; D is unclear. Trimming removed 1 base from V and 1 base from J, with 4 bases in between. The CDR3 has 13 amino acids. CDR1 is SEHNR and CDR2 is FQNEAQ in the germline V gene (reference sequence). Here the CDR3 DNA reads TGTGCCAGCAGCTTAGACCCGAACACTGAAGCTTTCTTT. This translates into CASSLDPNTEAFF. Drawing the rest from reference TRBV7-9 and TRBJ1-1, the complete variable domain is DTGVSQNPRHKITKRGQNVTFRCDPISEHNRLYWYRQTLGQGPEFLTYFQNEAQLEKSRLLSDRFSAERPKGSFSTLEIQRTEQGDSAMYLCASSLDPNTEAFFGQGTRLTVV.

The V and J genes are TRBV18 and TRBJ2-1; TRBD2 agrees at 9 bases. Germline V lookup: CDR1 KGHSH, CDR2 LQKENI. J was trimmed by 8 bases and V by 2 bases; bases with no gene match: 7. The CDR3 spans 15 residues. CDR3 amino acids: CASSPAERGVDEQFF. In DNA form, the CDR3 reads TGTGCCAGCTCACCAGCGGAGCGGGGGGTCGATGAGCAGTTCTTC. The entire variable domain, with the rest obtained from reference TRBV18 and TRBJ2-1, is as follows: NAGVMQNPRHLVRRRGQEARLRCSPMKGHSHVYWYRQLPEEGLKFMVYLQKENIIDESGMPKERFSAEFPKEGPSILRIQQVVRGDSAAYFCASSPAERGVDEQFFGPGTRLTVL.

This clone turned up a few times. The rearrangement uses TRBV9 and TRBJ2-3, with TRBD1 identical over 7 bases. Trimming took 2 bases from V and 1 from J; bases not matched to a gene: 4. The CDR3 loop spans 15 amino acids. Per germline, CDR1 SGDLS and CDR2 YYNGEE. Here the CDR3 reads CASSVAGGRTDTQYF. CDR3 nucleotide sequence: TGTGCCAGCAGCGTTGCAGGGGGTCGCACAGATACGCAGTATTTT.

This chain links TRBV9 with TRBJ2-2, with D possibly being TRBD2 (6 bases). The ends were cut back, 4 bases at V and 0 bases at J, with 13 bases in the middle. CDR1 and CDR2 (germline): SGDLS, YYNGEE. The CDR3 is 16 residues long. CDR3 DNA: TGTGCCAGCAGCCCCCCCGGAGGGACGAACACCGGGGAGCTGTTTTTT. It codes for CASSPPGGTNTGELFF.

The chain recombines TRBV14 with TRBJ1-2; the D is unclear. Germline-derived CDR1 and CDR2 are SGHDN and FVKESK. The CDR3 sequence is 15 residues long. V lost 0 bases to trimming and J lost 0 bases, with 8 bases between them. CDR3 residues: CASSQDTTANYGYTF. The CDR3 nucleotides read TGTGCCAGCAGCCAAGACACAACAGCTAACTATGGCTACACCTTC.

The chain recombines TRBV15 with TRBJ2-7; tentatively, D is TRBD1 (8 bases). The germline CDR1 and CDR2 sequences are LNHNV and YYDKDF (reference sequence). V shed 7 bases and J shed 4 bases, with 17 bases lying between them. CDR3 length: 14 amino acids. In nucleotides, the CDR3 is TGTGCCACCACTCCCTACAGGGGGGGATACGAGCAGTACTTC. It codes for CATTPYRGGYEQYF.

The chain combines TRBV2 with TRBJ2-1; TRBD2 aligns across 11 bases. This CDR3 has 14 amino acids. The V and J ends lost 6 bases and 9 bases, in that order; junction bases with no gene match: 7. Germline V gene data show CDR1 as SNHLY and CDR2 as FYNNEI. The CDR3 nucleotides read TGTGCCAGCAGCGGGACTAGCGGCATTAGTGAGCAGTTCTTC. The encoded protein is CASSGTSGISEQFF.

This clone was picked up many times. The V call is TRBV11-2, the J call TRBJ1-1; D gene uncertain. V was clipped by 2 bases and J by 0 bases, with 10 bases between them. The CDR3 is 15 amino acids. Germline V lookup: CDR1 SGHAT, CDR2 FQNNGV. The CDR3 DNA follows: TGTGCCAGCAGCTTACACAGTAACATGAACACTGAAGCTTTCTTT. Translated: CASSLHSNMNTEAFF.

This clone is medium-sized (0.01 to 0.1%). This chain uses TRBV11-3 with TRBJ2-1, with TRBD2 matching 16 bases. Trimming took 5 bases from V and 6 from J; bases not matched to a gene: 4. From germline, CDR1 is SGHNT and CDR2 YENEEA. This CDR3 has 16 residues. The CDR3 sequence: CASSLGTSGGANEQFF. The CDR3 coding sequence is TGTGCCAGCAGCCTTGGGACTAGCGGGGGGGCCAATGAGCAGTTCTTC.

The chain couples TRBV7-2 to TRBJ2-3; TRBD1 matches 9 bases. With V trimmed by 3 bases and J by 5 bases, 6 bases remained unmatched. The germline gives CDR1 SGHTA, CDR2 FQGNSA. This CDR3 region has 15 residues. The CDR3: CASSFRTGEGDTQYF. Here the CDR3 DNA reads TGTGCCAGCAGCTTCCGGACAGGGGAAGGAGATACGCAGTATTTT. Supplemented by reference TRBV7-2 and TRBJ2-3, the full variable domain reads GAGVSQSPSNKVTEKGKDVELRCDPISGHTALYWYRQSLGQGLEFLIYFQGNSAPDKSGLPSDRFSAERTGGSVSTLTIQRTQQEDSAVYLCASSFRTGEGDTQYFGPGTRLTVL.

The chain carries TRBV5-1 and TRBJ2-5, with D perhaps matching TRBD2 (6 bases). Germline CDR1 is SGHRS and CDR2 is YFSETQ. The CDR3 consists of 14 residues. The V end was cut by 4 bases, the J end by 5 bases, with 15 bases between. As DNA, the CDR3 is TGCGCCAGCAGCCCATCGGAGGGGAGCGAGACCCAGTACTTC. Translating gives CASSPSEGSETQYF.

This sequence joins TRBV11-2 and TRBJ2-5, with D unresolved. V dropped 4 bases and J dropped 5 bases, with 5 bases sitting between them. This CDR3 has 11 amino acids. Germline-derived CDR1 and CDR2 are SGHAT and FQNNGV. CDR3 amino acids: CASSYFETQYF. The DNA of the CDR3 is TGTGCCAGCAGCTACTTCGAGACCCAGTACTTC.

This clone has more than one count but fewer than ten. This sequence joins TRBV19 and TRBJ1-1; D might be TRBD1 (5 bases). The V end lost 3 bases, the J end lost 1 base, and 6 bases lay between the germline ends. Germline CDR1 reads LNHDA; CDR2 reads SQIVND (reference sequence). The CDR3 is made up of 13 amino acids. The chain's CDR3 is CASSMQGNTEAFF. In DNA, the CDR3 is TGTGCCAGTAGTATGCAGGGGAACACTGAAGCTTTCTTT.

This clone appeared a few times. As DNA, the CDR3 is TGCAGCGTTCCCTCCCGCGGTAGGACCGGGGAGCTGTTTTTT. As protein: CSVPSRGRTGELFF. The V call is TRBV29-1, the J call TRBJ2-2; D not certain. V lost 5 bases to trimming and J lost 5 bases, with 15 bases between them. The CDR3 runs 14 residues. Germline CDR1 is SQVTM and CDR2 is ANQGSEA.

The chain combines TRBV9 with TRBJ2-5, with D perhaps TRBD1 (6 bases). This CDR3 spans 15 amino acids. CDR1 SGDLS and CDR2 YYNGEE come from the germline V gene. V lost 4 bases to trimming and J lost 5 bases, with 18 bases between them. This CDR3 reads CASSTQTGKRETQYF. In DNA form, the CDR3 reads TGTGCCAGCAGCACCCAGACAGGCAAAAGGGAGACCCAGTACTTC. The variable domain in full, with the rest retrieved from reference TRBV9 and TRBJ2-5, is DSGVTQTPKHLITATGQRVTLRCSPRSGDLSVYWYQQSLDQGLQFLIQYYNGEERAKGNILERFSAQQFPDLHSELNLSSLELGDSALYFCASSTQTGKRETQYFGPGTRLLVL.

Only one count was recorded for this clone. The chain links TRBV7-2 to TRBJ2-2; no firm D call. The CDR3 spans 12 residues. Germline V gene sequence: CDR1 SGHTA, CDR2 FQGNSA. V lost 3 bases and J lost 7, with 6 bases in between. CDR3 sequence (DNA): TGTGCCAGCAGCTTGAACGTCGGGGAGCTGTTTTTT. Its translation is CASSLNVGELFF.